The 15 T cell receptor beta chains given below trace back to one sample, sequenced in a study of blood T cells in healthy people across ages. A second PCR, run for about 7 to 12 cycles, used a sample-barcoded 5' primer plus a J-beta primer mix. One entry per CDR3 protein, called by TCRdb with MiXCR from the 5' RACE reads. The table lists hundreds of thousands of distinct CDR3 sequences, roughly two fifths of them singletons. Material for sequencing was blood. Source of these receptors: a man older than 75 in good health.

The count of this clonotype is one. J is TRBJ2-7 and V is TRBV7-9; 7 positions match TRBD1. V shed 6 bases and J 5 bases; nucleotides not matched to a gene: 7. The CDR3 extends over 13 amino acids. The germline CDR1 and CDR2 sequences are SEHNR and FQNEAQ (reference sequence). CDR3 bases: TGTGCCAGCAGTATCTTGACAGGGAACGAGCAGTACTTC. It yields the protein CASSILTGNEQYF.

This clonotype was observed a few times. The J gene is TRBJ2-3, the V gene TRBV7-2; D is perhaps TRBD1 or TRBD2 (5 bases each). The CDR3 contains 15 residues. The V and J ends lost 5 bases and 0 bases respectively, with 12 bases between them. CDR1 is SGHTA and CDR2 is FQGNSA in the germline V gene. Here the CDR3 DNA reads TGTGCCAGCAGCGGGGGTCTTACTAGCACAGATACGCAGTATTTT. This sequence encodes CASSGGLTSTDTQYF. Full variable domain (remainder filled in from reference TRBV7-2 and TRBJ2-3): GAGVSQSPSNKVTEKGKDVELRCDPISGHTALYWYRQSLGQGLEFLIYFQGNSAPDKSGLPSDRFSAERTGGSVSTLTIQRTQQEDSAVYLCASSGGLTSTDTQYFGPGTRLTVL.

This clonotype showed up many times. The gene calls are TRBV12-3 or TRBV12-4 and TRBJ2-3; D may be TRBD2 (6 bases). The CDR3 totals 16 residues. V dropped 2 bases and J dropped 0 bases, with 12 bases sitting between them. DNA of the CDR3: TGTGCCAGCAGTTTATATCTGGGGACTAGCACAGATACGCAGTATTTT. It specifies CASSLYLGTSTDTQYF.

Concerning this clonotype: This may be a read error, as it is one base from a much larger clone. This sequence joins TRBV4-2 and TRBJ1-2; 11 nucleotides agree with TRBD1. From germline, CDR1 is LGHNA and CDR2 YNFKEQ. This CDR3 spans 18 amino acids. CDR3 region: CASNQDLRTGGADYGYTF. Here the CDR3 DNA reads TGTGCCAGCAACCAAGATTTACGGACAGGGGGCGCGGACTATGGCTACACCTTC.

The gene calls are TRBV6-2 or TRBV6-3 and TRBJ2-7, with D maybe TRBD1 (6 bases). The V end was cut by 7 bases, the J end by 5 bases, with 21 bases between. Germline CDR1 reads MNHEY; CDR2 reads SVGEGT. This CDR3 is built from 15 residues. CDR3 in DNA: TGTGCCAGCACCACAGCAGGGGCCCGCCGGAACGAGCAGTACTTC. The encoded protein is CASTTAGARRNEQYF.

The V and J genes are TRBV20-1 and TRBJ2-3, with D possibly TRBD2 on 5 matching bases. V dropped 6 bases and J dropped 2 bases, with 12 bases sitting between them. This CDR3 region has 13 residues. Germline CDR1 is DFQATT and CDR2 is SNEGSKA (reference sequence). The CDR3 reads CSAYSATTDTQYF. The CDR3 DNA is TGCAGTGCCTATAGCGCAACCACAGATACGCAGTATTTT.

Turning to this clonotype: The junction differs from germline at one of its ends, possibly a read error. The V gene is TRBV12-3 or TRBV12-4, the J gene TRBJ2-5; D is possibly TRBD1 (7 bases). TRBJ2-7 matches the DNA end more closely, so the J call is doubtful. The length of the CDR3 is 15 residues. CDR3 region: CASGFRTGGVNEQYF. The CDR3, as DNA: TGTGCCAGCGGTTTCAGGACAGGCGGGGTCAACGAGCAGTACTTC.

The CDR3 DNA follows: TGTGCCACGAGGGGGCTGGGCGAGCAGTACTTC. This gives the protein CATRGLGEQYF. The chain is built from TRBV6-2 or TRBV6-3 and TRBJ2-7; 7 bases map to TRBD1. V lost 10 bases and J lost 6; bases outside the gene matches: 6. This CDR3 has 11 amino acids. Germline V lookup: CDR1 MNHEY, CDR2 SVGEGT.

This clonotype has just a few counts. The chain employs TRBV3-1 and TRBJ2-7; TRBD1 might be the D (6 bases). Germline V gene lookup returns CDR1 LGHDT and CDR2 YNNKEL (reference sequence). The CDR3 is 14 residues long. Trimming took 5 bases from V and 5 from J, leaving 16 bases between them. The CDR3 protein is CASSSHGTTHEQYF. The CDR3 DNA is TGTGCCAGCAGCTCACACGGGACAACTCACGAGCAGTACTTC.

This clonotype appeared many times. DNA of the CDR3: TGTGCCAGCAGCTTAGCAGCGGGGGGGCAAGATACGCAGTATTTT. Encoded protein: CASSLAAGGQDTQYF. V is TRBV7-8 and J is TRBJ2-3; 10 nucleotides align to TRBD2. With 0 bases clipped from V and 5 bases from J, the junction kept 2 bases outside the gene matches. Germline-derived CDR1 and CDR2 are SGHVS and FQNEAQ. The CDR3 contains 15 residues.

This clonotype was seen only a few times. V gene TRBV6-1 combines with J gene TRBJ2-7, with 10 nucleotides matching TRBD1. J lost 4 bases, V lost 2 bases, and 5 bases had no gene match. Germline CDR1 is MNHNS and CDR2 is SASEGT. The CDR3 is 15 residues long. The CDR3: CASSEYDRGPYEQYF. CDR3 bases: TGTGCCAGCAGTGAATACGACAGGGGGCCTTACGAGCAGTACTTC.

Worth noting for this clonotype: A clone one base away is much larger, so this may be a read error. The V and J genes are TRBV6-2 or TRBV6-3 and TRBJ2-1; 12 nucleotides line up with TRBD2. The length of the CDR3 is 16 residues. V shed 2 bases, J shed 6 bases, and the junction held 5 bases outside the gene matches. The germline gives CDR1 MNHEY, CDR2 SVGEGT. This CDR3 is CASSYSASGRVNEQFF. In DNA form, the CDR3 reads TGTGCCAGCAGTTACAGCGCTAGCGGGAGGGTCAATGAGCAGTTCTTC.

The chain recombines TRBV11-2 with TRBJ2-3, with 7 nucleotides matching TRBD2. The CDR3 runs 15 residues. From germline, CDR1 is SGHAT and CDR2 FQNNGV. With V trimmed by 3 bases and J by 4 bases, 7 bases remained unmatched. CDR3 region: CASSFIPGLPDTQYF. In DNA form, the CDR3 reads TGTGCCAGCAGCTTCATACCGGGACTACCAGATACGCAGTATTTT. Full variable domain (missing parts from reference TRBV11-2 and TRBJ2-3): EAGVAQSPRYKIIEKRQSVAFWCNPISGHATLYWYQQILGQGPKLLIQFQNNGVVDDSQLPKDRFSAERLKGVDSTLKIQPAKLEDSAVYLCASSFIPGLPDTQYFGPGTRLTVL.

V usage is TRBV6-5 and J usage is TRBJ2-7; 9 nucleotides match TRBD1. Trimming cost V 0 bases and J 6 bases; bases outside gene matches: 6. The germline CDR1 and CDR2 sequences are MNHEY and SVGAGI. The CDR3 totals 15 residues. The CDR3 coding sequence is TGTGCCAGCAGTTACTCCGCGGACAGGGGAAGCGAGCAGTACTTC. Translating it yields CASSYSADRGSEQYF.

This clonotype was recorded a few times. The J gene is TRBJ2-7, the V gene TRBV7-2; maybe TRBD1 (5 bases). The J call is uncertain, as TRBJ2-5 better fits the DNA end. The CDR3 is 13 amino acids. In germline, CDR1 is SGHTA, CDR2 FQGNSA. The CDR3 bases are TGTGCCAGCAGCTTGCGAAGGGGTGAGACCCAGTACTTC. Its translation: CASSLRRGETQYF.